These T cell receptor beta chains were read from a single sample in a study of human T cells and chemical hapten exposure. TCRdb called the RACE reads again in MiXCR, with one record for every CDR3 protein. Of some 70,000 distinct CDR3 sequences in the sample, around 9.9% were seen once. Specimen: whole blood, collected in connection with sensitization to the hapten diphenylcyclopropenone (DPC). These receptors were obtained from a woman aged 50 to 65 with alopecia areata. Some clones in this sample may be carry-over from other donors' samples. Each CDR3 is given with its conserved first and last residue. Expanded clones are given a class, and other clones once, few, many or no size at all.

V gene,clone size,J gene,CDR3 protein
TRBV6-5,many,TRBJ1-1,CASSRASEAFF
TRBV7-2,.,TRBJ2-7,CASSLGVAGTYEQYF
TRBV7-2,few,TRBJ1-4,CASSLGGLPPEKLFF
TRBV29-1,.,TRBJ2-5,CSALRQGAGAQYF
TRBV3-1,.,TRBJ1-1,CASSPGQLRNTEAFF
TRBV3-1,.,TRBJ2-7,CASSQQMTSYEQYF
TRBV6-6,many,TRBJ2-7,CASSYTGSFSYEQYF
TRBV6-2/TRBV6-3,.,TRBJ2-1,CASSRLSGAPYNEQFF
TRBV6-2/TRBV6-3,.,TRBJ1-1,CASNTHSAGSTEAFF
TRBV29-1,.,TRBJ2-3,CSVLVIEGRNTEYTDTQYF
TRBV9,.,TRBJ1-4,CASSVGQGPEKLFF
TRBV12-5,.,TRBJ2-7,CASGLGQIPSYEQYF
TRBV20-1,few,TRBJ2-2,CSARLAGATGELFF
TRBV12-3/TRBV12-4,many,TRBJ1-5,CASSGGQVYSNQPQHF
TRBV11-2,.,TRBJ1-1,CASSPRLGRMNTEAFF
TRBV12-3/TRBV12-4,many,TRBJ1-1,CASSFATGSDTEAFF
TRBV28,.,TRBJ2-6,CASSFRGAGANVLTF
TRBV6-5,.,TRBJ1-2,CASKLAAIYGYTF
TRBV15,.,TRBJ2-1,CATSRDYESSYNEQFF
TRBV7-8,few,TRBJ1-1,CASSLGTGLNEAFF
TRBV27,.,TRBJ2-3,CASSNLYGTDTQYF
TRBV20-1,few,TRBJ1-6,CSAMSLPADSPLHF
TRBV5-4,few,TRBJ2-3,CASSSEGGGTDTQYF
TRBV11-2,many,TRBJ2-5,CASSPEPRQETQYF
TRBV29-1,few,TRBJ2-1,CSVALGSSYNEQFF
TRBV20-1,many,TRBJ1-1,CSARANTEAFF
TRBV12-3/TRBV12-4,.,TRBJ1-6,CASSSTKAGFGYSPLHF
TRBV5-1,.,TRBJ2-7,CASSSEEISYEQYF
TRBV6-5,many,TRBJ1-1,CASSSGQGGTEAFF
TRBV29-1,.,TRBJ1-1,CSVLTPGTEAFF
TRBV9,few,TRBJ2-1,CASSAQPYNEQFF
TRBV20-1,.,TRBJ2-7,CSARPRGPYEQYF
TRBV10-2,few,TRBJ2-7,CASSESGASLAF
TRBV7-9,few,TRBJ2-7,CASSPIAGAYEQYF
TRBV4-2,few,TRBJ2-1,CASSQGRKGGDEQFF
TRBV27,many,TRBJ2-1,CASRRVYNEQFF
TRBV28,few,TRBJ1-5,CASSSLAKEHF
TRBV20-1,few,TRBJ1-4,CSASKGGRTNEKLFF
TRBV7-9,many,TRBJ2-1,CASSHSGGALNEQFF
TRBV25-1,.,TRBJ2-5,CASSEKETQYF
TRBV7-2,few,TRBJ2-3,CASSFQREGPSTDTQYF
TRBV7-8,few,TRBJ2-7,CASSLVQGSSYEQYF